These 24 T cell receptor beta chains share one sample of origin, sequenced in a study of shared clonotypes between healthy human individuals. Generated by immunoSEQ multiplex PCR, the TCRdb table keeps only in-frame clones and is missing some. In the table there are around 2.1 million clones, 93% of which are singletons. Naive CD8 cells, CD45RO-negative and positively selected for CCR7, excluded terminally differentiated effector memory CD45RA+ cells. The sequencing sample was made of naive CD8+ T cells from PBMCs. The receptor source for this set is a man younger than 35 in good health. Some clones in this sample may be carry-over from other donors' samples.

The chain links TRBV7-9 to TRBJ2-7; D is undetermined. Germline V gene lookup returns CDR1 SEHNR and CDR2 FQNEAQ (reference sequence). The CDR3 is 13 residues long. V lost 1 base, J lost 7 bases, and 11 bases lay in between. The CDR3 loop reads CASSLGLGREQYF. DNA for the CDR3: TGTGCCAGCAGCTTAGGGTTAGGGCGGGAGCAGTACTTC.

DNA of the CDR3: TGTGCCAGCAGTTTAGGGGGGGCGCGCGACGAGCAGTACTTC. Its translation is CASSLGGARDEQYF. The V gene is TRBV28, the J gene TRBJ2-7, with a weak D call TRBD2 (7 bases). CDR3 length equals 14 residues. The V and J ends lost 2 bases and 5 bases respectively, with 13 bases between them. Per the germline V gene, CDR1 is MDHEN and CDR2 is SYDVKM.

The chain uses TRBV7-9 and TRBJ2-5; D remains unclear. The V end was cut by 1 base, the J end by 3 bases, with 6 bases between. The germline V gene encodes CDR1 SEHNR and CDR2 FQNEAQ (reference sequence). This CDR3 is 13 amino acids long. CDR3 sequence: CASSLETEETQYF. The CDR3 DNA reads as TGTGCCAGCAGCTTAGAGACGGAAGAGACCCAGTACTTC.

Here the CDR3 reads CASSSVLQGAGAEGYTF. For the CDR3, the DNA is TGTGCCAGCAGCTCCGTTTTACAGGGGGCGGGTGCAGAAGGCTACACCTTC. This rearrangement joins TRBV5-6 to TRBJ1-2; 9 bases are shared with TRBD1. V was pared by 3 bases and J by 8 bases, with 17 bases of the junction left unmatched. This CDR3 contains 17 residues. Per germline, CDR1 SGHDT and CDR2 YYEEEE.

The J gene is TRBJ1-2, the V gene TRBV7-9; perhaps TRBD1 as D (5 bases). V gave up 5 bases and J gave up 7 bases, with 20 bases separating them. Germline V gene data show CDR1 as SEHNR and CDR2 as FQNEAQ (reference sequence). The CDR3 runs 15 residues. CDR3 protein: CASSPRDGAWGGYTF. The CDR3 nucleotides are TGTGCCAGCAGCCCCCGGGACGGGGCATGGGGTGGCTACACCTTC. Based on the CDR3 plus reference TRBV7-9 and TRBJ1-2, the full variable domain is DTGVSQNPRHKITKRGQNVTFRCDPISEHNRLYWYRQTLGQGPEFLTYFQNEAQLEKSRLLSDRFSAERPKGSFSTLEIQRTEQGDSAMYLCASSPRDGAWGGYTFGSGTRLTVV.

The chain combines TRBV5-1 with TRBJ1-2, with D unclear. CDR1 is SGHRS, CDR2 YFSETQ, per germline. There are 16 residues in the CDR3. Trimming stripped 0 bases from V and 5 bases from J, with 17 bases between. CDR3 sequence (DNA): TGCGCCAGCAGCTTGGCTCTGACATCCAACGAATATGGCTACACCTTC. Its translation is CASSLALTSNEYGYTF.

This chain links TRBV27 with TRBJ2-1; D gene ambiguous. Trimming cost V 3 bases and J 10 bases, with 7 bases left between them. There are 11 residues in the CDR3. Germline CDR1 reads MNHEY; CDR2 reads SMNVEV (reference sequence). The CDR3 DNA sequence: TGTGCCAGCAGTTTCCGAACCGAGCAGTTCTTC. The encoded protein is CASSFRTEQFF.

V gene TRBV19 combines with J gene TRBJ2-1; D gene ambiguous. The germline V gene has CDR1 LNHDA and CDR2 SQIVND (reference sequence). The length of the CDR3 is 13 residues. With 5 bases removed from V and 2 bases from J, the gap between germline ends came to 7 bases. The CDR3 DNA reads as TGTGCCAGTAGTGTGGGAACCTACAATGAGCAGTTCTTC. Translating it yields CASSVGTYNEQFF. Filled out from reference TRBV19 and TRBJ2-1, the complete variable domain reads DGGITQSPKYLFRKEGQNVTLSCEQNLNHDAMYWYRQDPGQGLRLIYYSQIVNDFQKGDIAEGYSVSREKKESFPLTVTSAQKNPTAFYLCASSVGTYNEQFFGPGTRLTVL.

The chain links TRBV13 to TRBJ1-5; 7 bases match TRBD1. Germline CDR1 is PRHDT and CDR2 is FYEKMQ (reference sequence). The CDR3 extends over 16 amino acids. V trimming: 0 bases; J trimming: 2 bases; junction bases outside the gene matches: 4. The CDR3 here is CASSLGRGGGNQPQHF. In nucleotides, the CDR3 is TGTGCCAGCAGCTTAGGTAGAGGGGGCGGCAATCAGCCCCAGCATTTT.

In its sample, this clone was seen once. The chain recombines TRBV2 with TRBJ2-5; D uncertain. V dropped 5 bases and J dropped 4 bases, with 11 bases sitting between them. This CDR3 is 13 amino acids long. The V gene's germline CDR1 is SNHLY and CDR2 FYNNEI. CDR3 amino acids: CASSSTPPETQYF. The CDR3 DNA sequence: TGTGCCAGCAGTTCTACACCGCCAGAGACCCAGTACTTC.

About this clone itself: Other DNA sequences of this sample code for an identical CDR3. The rearrangement links TRBV5-1 to TRBJ2-6; unclear D gene. CDR1 and CDR2 from the germline V gene are SGHRS and YFSETQ. The V end lost 0 bases, the J end lost 1 base, and 5 bases lay between the germline ends. CDR3 size: 15 residues. The CDR3 bases are TGCGCCAGCAGCTTGGTTGGTTCTGGGGCCAACGTCCTGACTTTC. The encoded protein is CASSLVGSGANVLTF. Full variable domain (remainder filled in from reference TRBV5-1 and TRBJ2-6): KAGVTQTPRYLIKTRGQQVTLSCSPISGHRSVSWYQQTPGQGLQFLFEYFSETQRNKGNFPGRFSGRQFSNSRSEMNVSTLELGDSALYLCASSLVGSGANVLTFGAGSRLTVL.

The chain has TRBV29-1 and TRBJ1-1, with D tentatively TRBD1 (5 bases). The CDR3 contains 16 residues. Germline-derived CDR1 and CDR2 are SQVTM and ANQGSEA. The V end lost 0 bases, the J end lost 2 bases, and 16 bases lay between the germline ends. The CDR3 region is CSVEDPFGGSNTEAFF. The CDR3 DNA reads TGCAGCGTTGAAGATCCATTTGGGGGGTCAAACACTGAAGCTTTCTTT.

The chain recombines TRBV9 with TRBJ2-1, with 10 bases identical to TRBD2. With 1 base clipped from V and 7 bases from J, the junction kept 5 bases outside the gene matches. The CDR3 loop spans 15 amino acids. Germline-derived CDR1 and CDR2 are SGDLS and YYNGEE. The CDR3 spells CASSVRLAGENEQFF. In nucleotides, the CDR3 is TGTGCCAGCAGCGTACGGCTAGCGGGAGAGAATGAGCAGTTCTTC.

The V call is TRBV4-1, the J call TRBJ2-1; the D gene is possibly TRBD2 (6 bases). Germline V gene lookup returns CDR1 MGHRA and CDR2 YSYEKL. The CDR3 has 16 amino acids. V lost 1 base, J lost 1 base, and 11 bases lay in between. The DNA of the CDR3 is TGCGCCAGCAGCCAAGTCCGGAGGGATTCCTACAATGAGCAGTTCTTC. It is translated as CASSQVRRDSYNEQFF.

The chain carries TRBV6-6 and TRBJ1-1, with D unclear. CDR1 is MNHNY, CDR2 SVGAGI, per germline (reference sequence). There are 13 residues in the CDR3. V lost 8 bases and J 11 bases, leaving 21 bases between the germline ends. The CDR3 reads CASANPSLADAFF. Here the CDR3 DNA reads TGTGCCAGCGCCAACCCCAGCCTGGCGGACGCTTTCTTT.

V gene TRBV11-2 combines with J gene TRBJ2-7; TRBD1 matches 7 bases. The CDR3 length is 15 residues. Germline values: CDR1 SGHAT, CDR2 FQNNGV. V shed 5 bases, J shed 4 bases, and the junction held 11 bases outside the gene matches. The CDR3 nucleotides read TGTGCCAGCAGCCTCGGACAGGCCTCACGGTACGAGCAGTACTTC. Translated: CASSLGQASRYEQYF. The full variable domain, completed using reference TRBV11-2 and TRBJ2-7, is EAGVAQSPRYKIIEKRQSVAFWCNPISGHATLYWYQQILGQGPKLLIQFQNNGVVDDSQLPKDRFSAERLKGVDSTLKIQPAKLEDSAVYLCASSLGQASRYEQYFGPGTRLTVT.

The chain links TRBV7-6 to TRBJ2-1; a weak D match, TRBD2 (5 bases). Germline V gene lookup returns CDR1 SGHVS and CDR2 FNYEAQ. The CDR3 covers 18 residues. Trimming took off 3 bases at V and 4 bases at J, with 22 bases between the two ends. CDR3 in amino acids: CASSFFPPAAEDYNEQFF. Here the CDR3 DNA reads TGTGCCAGCAGCTTTTTCCCCCCGGCAGCGGAGGATTACAATGAGCAGTTCTTC. The whole variable domain, filled in from reference TRBV7-6 and TRBJ2-1, reads GAGVSQSPRYKVTKRGQDVALRCDPISGHVSLYWYRQALGQGPEFLTYFNYEAQQDKSGLPNDRFSAERPEGSISTLTIQRTEQRDSAMYRCASSFFPPAAEDYNEQFFGPGTRLTVL.

This chain connects TRBV4-1 to TRBJ1-4; perhaps TRBD1 as D (5 bases). Germline V lookup: CDR1 MGHRA, CDR2 YSYEKL. The CDR3 has 14 residues. Trimming took 4 bases from V and 5 from J, leaving 11 bases between them. DNA of the CDR3: TGCGCCAGCAGCCGTCGACAGCCAAATGAAAAACTGTTTTTT. This codes for CASSRRQPNEKLFF.

The V call is TRBV27, the J call TRBJ2-2, with a tentative D call TRBD1 (5 bases). The CDR3 consists of 14 residues. Germline CDR1 reads MNHEY; CDR2 reads SMNVEV (reference sequence). V lost 5 bases, J lost 6 bases, and 13 bases lay in between. CDR3 region: CASSPSREPGELFF. DNA of the CDR3: TGTGCCAGCAGTCCCAGCAGGGAACCCGGGGAGCTGTTTTTT.

The chain couples TRBV6-5 to TRBJ1-6; D not resolved. V lost 2 bases to trimming and J lost 6 bases, with 14 bases between them. The CDR3 is 16 residues long. CDR1 is MNHEY and CDR2 is SVGAGI in the germline V gene. The CDR3 nucleotides read TGTGCCAGCAGTTACGGGGTAGGGCAGCTTAATTCACCCCTCCACTTT. Translating it yields CASSYGVGQLNSPLHF.

This rearrangement joins TRBV19 to TRBJ2-4; the match to TRBD1 covers 9 bases. This CDR3 has 16 amino acids. The germline V gene has CDR1 LNHDA and CDR2 SQIVND (reference sequence). Trimming cost V 7 bases and J 1 base; bases outside gene matches: 8. The CDR3, as DNA: TGTGCCAGTACTAAAACGACAGGGGGGGCCAAAAACATTCAGTACTTC. Protein sequence: CASTKTTGGAKNIQYF.

The gene calls are TRBV6-5 and TRBJ2-7; 10 nucleotides line up with TRBD2. The CDR3 is 15 amino acids. Germline assignment: CDR1 MNHEY and CDR2 SVGAGI. V lost 5 bases, J lost 2 bases, and 6 bases stayed unmatched. The CDR3 loop is CASSQLAGQPYEQYF. The DNA for the CDR3 is TGTGCCAGCAGTCAACTAGCGGGACAGCCCTACGAGCAGTACTTC.

A remark on this clone: Other nucleotide sequences in the sample specify the same CDR3. This sequence joins TRBV7-9 and TRBJ2-1, with no clear D. CDR1 and CDR2 from the germline V gene are SEHNR and FQNEAQ (reference sequence). V lost 3 bases and J lost 0, with 9 bases in between. CDR3 length equals 15 residues. The CDR3 sequence: CASSLSGGSYNEQFF. In DNA, the CDR3 is TGTGCCAGCAGCTTGTCTGGCGGCTCCTACAATGAGCAGTTCTTC. Using reference TRBV7-9 and TRBJ2-1 for the parts outside the CDR3, the full variable domain is DTGVSQNPRHKITKRGQNVTFRCDPISEHNRLYWYRQTLGQGPEFLTYFQNEAQLEKSRLLSDRFSAERPKGSFSTLEIQRTEQGDSAMYLCASSLSGGSYNEQFFGPGTRLTVL.

The chain combines TRBV19 with TRBJ2-7, with 9 bases lining up with TRBD2. From germline, CDR1 is LNHDA and CDR2 SQIVND (reference sequence). The CDR3 sequence is 15 residues long. Losses at the gene ends were 1 base for V and 2 bases for J; bases not matched to a gene: 3. The CDR3 nucleotides are TGTGCCAGTAGTATAGCGGCTAGCGGGACCTACGAGCAGTACTTC. It yields the protein CASSIAASGTYEQYF.